This TCR beta chain was captured in a study of blood T cells in healthy people across ages. General study results and limits: With age, beta diversity per million T cells declined roughly linearly, significantly by 30 to 50. Strong correlation was found linking TCR beta diversity to naive T cell percentage.

Each sample yielded at least 5 micrograms of PBMC total RNA. For the second PCR, which ran for about 6 to 12 cycles, a sample-barcoded 5' primer and a J-beta primer mix were used. TCRdb re-called the 5' RACE reads through MiXCR, storing one row per CDR3 protein. The sample carries almost 1 million distinct CDR3 sequences, roughly half recorded once. The CDR3 sequence is 14 residues long. J lost 3 bases, V lost 9 bases, and 5 bases had no gene match. Germline loops: CDR1 MNHNY, CDR2 SVGAGI (reference sequence). A note on this clonotype: Its antigen is not identified.

This TCR was recovered from a woman aged 55-70 years in good health. The sequenced sample consisted of blood. The chain couples TRBV6-6 to TRBJ1-5, with 10 bases matching TRBD1. CDR3 coding DNA: TGTGCCAGTTGGACAGGGGGACTCAATCAGCCCCAGCATTTT. It yields the protein CASWTGGLNQPQHF.